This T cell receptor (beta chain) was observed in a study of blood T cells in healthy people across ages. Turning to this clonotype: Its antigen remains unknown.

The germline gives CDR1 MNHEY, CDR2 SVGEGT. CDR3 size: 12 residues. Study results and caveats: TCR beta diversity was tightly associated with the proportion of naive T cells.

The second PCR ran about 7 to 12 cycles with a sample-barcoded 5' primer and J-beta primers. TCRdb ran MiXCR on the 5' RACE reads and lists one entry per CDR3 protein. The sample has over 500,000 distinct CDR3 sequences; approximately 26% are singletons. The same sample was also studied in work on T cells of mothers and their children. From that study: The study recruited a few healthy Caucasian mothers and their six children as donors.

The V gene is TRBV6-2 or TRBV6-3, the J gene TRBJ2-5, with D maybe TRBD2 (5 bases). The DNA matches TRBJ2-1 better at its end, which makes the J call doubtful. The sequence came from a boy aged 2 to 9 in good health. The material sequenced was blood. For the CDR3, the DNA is TGTGCCAGCGGCGGGCCCTACAATGAGCAGTTCTTC. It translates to CASGGPYNEQFF.